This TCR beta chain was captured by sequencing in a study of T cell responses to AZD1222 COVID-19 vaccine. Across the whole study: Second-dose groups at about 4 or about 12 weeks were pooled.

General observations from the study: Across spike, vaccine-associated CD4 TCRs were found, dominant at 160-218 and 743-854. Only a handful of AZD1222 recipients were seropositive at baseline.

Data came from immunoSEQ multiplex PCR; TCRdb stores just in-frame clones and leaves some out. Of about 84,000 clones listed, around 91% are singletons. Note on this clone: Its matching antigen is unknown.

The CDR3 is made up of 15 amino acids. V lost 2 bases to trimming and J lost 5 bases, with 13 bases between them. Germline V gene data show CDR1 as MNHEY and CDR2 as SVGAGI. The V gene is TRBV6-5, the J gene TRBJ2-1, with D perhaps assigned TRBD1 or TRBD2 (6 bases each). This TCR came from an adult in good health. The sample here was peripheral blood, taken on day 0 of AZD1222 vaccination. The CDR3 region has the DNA TGTGCCAGCAGTTACCCACAGGGAGGCAACAATGAGCAGTTCTTC. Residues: CASSYPQGGNNEQFF.